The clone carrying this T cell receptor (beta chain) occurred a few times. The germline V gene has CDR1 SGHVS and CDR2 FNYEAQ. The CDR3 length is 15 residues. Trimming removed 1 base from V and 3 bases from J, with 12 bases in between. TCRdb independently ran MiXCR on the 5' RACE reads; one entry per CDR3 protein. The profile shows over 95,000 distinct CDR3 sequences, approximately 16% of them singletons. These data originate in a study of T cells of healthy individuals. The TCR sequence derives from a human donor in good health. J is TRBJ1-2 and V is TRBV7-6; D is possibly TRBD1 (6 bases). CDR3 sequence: CASSLDRAEDYGYTF. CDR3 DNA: TGTGCCAGCAGCTTAGACAGGGCAGAGGACTATGGCTACACCTTC.